Following are 22 T cell receptor beta chains from one sample sequenced in a study of T cells in Graves' hyperthyroidism and ophthalmopathy. The CDR3 regions of TCR beta were amplified from RNA transcripts. The study used the HTBI primer set for a first-round RT-PCR of the TCR CDR3. MiXCR, applied by TCRdb to the multiplex PCR reads, yields one record per CDR3 protein. This table holds more than 300,000 distinct CDR3 sequences, around 13% found once. Material: blood. These receptor sequences come from a woman aged 18-29 years with Graves' hyperthyroidism.

In its sample, this clonotype was seen many times. J is TRBJ2-1 and V is TRBV12-3 or TRBV12-4, with TRBD2 matching over 10 bases. CDR3 length equals 15 residues. The V and J ends lost 6 bases and 4 bases, in that order; junction bases with no gene match: 6. The CDR3 bases are TGTGCCAGCAGACTCAGCGGGGGGGATTACAATGAGCAGTTCTTC. This encodes CASRLSGGDYNEQFF.

In this sample, this clonotype turned up many times. The chain combines TRBV6-1 with TRBJ2-7; the D gene is possibly TRBD2 (6 bases). Germline V CDR1 and CDR2: MNHNS, SASEGT. The CDR3 consists of 13 residues. V gave up 10 bases and J gave up 3 bases, with 16 bases separating them. The DNA for the CDR3 is TGTGCCATCGGGCTGGGGGGTGTCTACGAGCAGTACTTC. It yields the protein CAIGLGGVYEQYF.

This clonotype was counted at least ten times. The chain carries TRBV7-6 and TRBJ2-3; the match to TRBD1 covers 7 bases. Germline CDR1 and CDR2: SGHVS and FNYEAQ. The CDR3 is 15 residues long. V trimming: 3 bases; J trimming: 2 bases; junction bases outside the gene matches: 5. The CDR3 DNA sequence: TGTGCCAGCAGCTTTCGACAGGGATACACAGATACGCAGTATTTT. Its protein is CASSFRQGYTDTQYF.

Only a few counts were recorded for this clonotype. V gene TRBV9 combines with J gene TRBJ2-6, with D tentatively TRBD2 (5 bases). The CDR3 loop spans 14 amino acids. The germline gives CDR1 SGDLS, CDR2 YYNGEE. Trimming removed 7 bases at V and 0 bases at J, with 8 bases between. CDR3 protein: CASERRSGANVLTF. The CDR3 DNA reads TGTGCCAGCGAGCGGCGCTCTGGGGCCAACGTCCTGACTTTC.

This clonotype showed up many times. The chain combines TRBV6-2 or TRBV6-3 with TRBJ1-2; 8 bases line up with TRBD1. The CDR3 has 14 amino acids. Germline V lookup: CDR1 MNHEY, CDR2 SVGEGT. Germline trimming cut 2 bases from V and 7 bases from J; bases unmatched to any gene: 6. CDR3 amino acids: CASSYLTTGAGYTF. The CDR3, as DNA: TGTGCCAGCAGTTACCTCACGACAGGGGCTGGCTACACCTTC.

This clonotype showed up many times. The chain is built from TRBV7-2 and TRBJ1-6; 7 nucleotides agree with TRBD1. Germline loops: CDR1 SGHTA, CDR2 FQGNSA. The CDR3 spans 15 residues. The V segment lost 3 bases and the J segment 7 bases; nucleotides outside the gene matches: 6. Written as DNA, the CDR3 is TGTGCCAGCAGCTTCTTCGGGACAGACAATTCACCCCTCCACTTT. Translated: CASSFFGTDNSPLHF.

This clonotype was counted at least ten times. This chain uses TRBV29-1 with TRBJ2-7; 8 bases map to TRBD1. Germline V gives CDR1 SQVTM, CDR2 ANQGSEA. This CDR3 has 16 amino acids. The junction had 12 bases not matched to a gene; V was cut back by 1 base and J by 4 bases. CDR3: CSVEGRGDRGRYEQYF. As DNA, the CDR3 is TGCAGCGTTGAAGGGCGGGGAGACAGGGGTCGGTACGAGCAGTACTTC.

The chain is built from TRBV7-9 and TRBJ1-1; D is perhaps TRBD1 (5 bases). Germline CDR1 reads SEHNR; CDR2 reads FQNEAQ (reference sequence). The CDR3 contains 14 residues. V lost 1 base and J 6 bases, leaving 12 bases between the germline ends. In nucleotides, the CDR3 is TGTGCCAGCAGCTTAGGGGACTTTGTATCTGAAGCTTTCTTT. Translation gives CASSLGDFVSEAFF.

This clonotype was detected many times. The chain couples TRBV7-3 to TRBJ2-3; no firm D call. V was shortened by 3 bases and J by 0 bases, with 10 bases between the two germline ends. In germline, CDR1 is SGHTA, CDR2 FQGTGA. The CDR3 extends over 15 amino acids. As DNA, the CDR3 is TGTGCCAGCAGCTTGTTAGCCCTGAGCACAGATACGCAGTATTTT. This encodes CASSLLALSTDTQYF.

This clonotype was seen repeatedly, ten times or more. This chain connects TRBV20-1 to TRBJ1-2, with TRBD1 identical over 9 bases. From germline, CDR1 is DFQATT and CDR2 SNEGSKA (reference sequence). Germline trimming cut 0 bases from V and 0 bases from J; bases unmatched to any gene: 5. The CDR3 is 16 amino acids. The CDR3 region is CSARDSGTGTNYGYTF. The CDR3, as DNA: TGCAGTGCTAGAGATTCCGGGACAGGGACTAACTATGGCTACACCTTC.

There are many counts of this clonotype. The rearrangement links TRBV12-3 or TRBV12-4 to TRBJ1-6, with 9 positions matching TRBD1. CDR3 size: 15 residues. The ends lost 3 bases at V and 8 bases at J; junction bases unmatched: 5. CDR3 sequence: CASSFFRQGDSPLHF. The CDR3 DNA sequence: TGTGCCAGCAGTTTCTTCCGACAGGGGGATTCACCCCTCCACTTT.

This clonotype occurred a few times. The V and J genes are TRBV19 and TRBJ2-2; D is undetermined. The CDR3 totals 15 residues. Germline V gives CDR1 LNHDA, CDR2 SQIVND (reference sequence). V lost 8 bases and J 0 bases, leaving 13 bases between the germline ends. CDR3 bases: TGTGCCAGTGCTATACCACACCCGAACACCGGGGAGCTGTTTTTT. This codes for CASAIPHPNTGELFF.

This clonotype was seen only a few times. This rearrangement joins TRBV19 to TRBJ2-5; 10 nucleotides align to TRBD2. This CDR3 has 17 amino acids. The germline CDR1 and CDR2 sequences are LNHDA and SQIVND (reference sequence). After removal of 3 bases from V and 2 bases from J, the junction contained 9 bases not matched to a gene. The CDR3 nucleotides read TGTGCCAGTAGTATCGGTCTAGCGGGAGCGTGGCAAGAGACCCAGTACTTC. This sequence encodes CASSIGLAGAWQETQYF.

This clonotype showed up many times. The J gene is TRBJ2-7, the V gene TRBV11-2; 8 bases map to TRBD1. The germline CDR1 and CDR2 sequences are SGHAT and FQNNGV. The CDR3 totals 15 residues. Trimming at V came to 0 bases and at J to 4 bases, leaving 5 bases not matched to a gene. CDR3 in amino acids: CASSLDRGQAYEQYF. The CDR3 DNA is TGTGCCAGCAGCTTAGATCGGGGACAGGCTTACGAGCAGTACTTC. The entire variable domain, with the rest obtained from reference TRBV11-2 and TRBJ2-7, is as follows: EAGVAQSPRYKIIEKRQSVAFWCNPISGHATLYWYQQILGQGPKLLIQFQNNGVVDDSQLPKDRFSAERLKGVDSTLKIQPAKLEDSAVYLCASSLDRGQAYEQYFGPGTRLTVT.

The chain recombines TRBV27 with TRBJ1-1; D ambiguous. Trimming took off 0 bases at V and 4 bases at J, with 9 bases between the two ends. The CDR3 extends over 14 amino acids. Germline assignment: CDR1 MNHEY and CDR2 SMNVEV (reference sequence). The CDR3 protein is CASSLSGRLTEAFF. The CDR3 DNA sequence: TGTGCCAGCAGTTTATCCGGCAGGCTCACTGAAGCTTTCTTT.

This clonotype has ten or more counts. The junction differs from germline at one of its ends, possibly a read error. The rearrangement links TRBV3-1 to TRBJ2-2; tentatively, D is TRBD2 (6 bases). The CDR3 is 14 amino acids. CDR1 is LGHDT, CDR2 YNNKEL, per germline (reference sequence). The CDR3 is CASSQGGAGGELFF. The DNA of the CDR3 is TGTGCCAGCAGCCAGGGTGGGGCCGGCGGGGAACTGTTTTTT.

This clonotype was counted a few times. The chain is built from TRBV20-1 and TRBJ2-2, with TRBD2 as a possible D gene (6 bases). The CDR3 is made up of 16 amino acids. V lost 0 bases and J lost 2, with 13 bases in between. CDR1 is DFQATT, CDR2 SNEGSKA, per germline (reference sequence). Here the CDR3 reads CSARDARRGNTGELFF. The CDR3 DNA reads as TGCAGTGCTAGAGATGCAAGGCGGGGTAACACCGGGGAGCTGTTTTTT.

This clonotype was observed many times. The chain has TRBV12-3 or TRBV12-4 and TRBJ2-5; 8 bases align to TRBD2. V shed 6 bases and J 5 bases; nucleotides not matched to a gene: 8. The CDR3 runs to 14 residues. The CDR3 DNA reads TGTGCCAGCAGCCCTTCGGGGGGGGGGGAGACCCAGTACTTC. Translation: CASSPSGGGETQYF.

This clonotype was counted many times. This sequence joins TRBV28 and TRBJ2-7; 12 positions match TRBD2. Per the germline V gene, CDR1 is MDHEN and CDR2 is SYDVKM. CDR3 length equals 19 residues. Trimming removed 5 bases from V and 2 bases from J; junction bases left unmatched: 16. This CDR3 is CASSTPKQTSGSTAYEQYF. CDR3 sequence (DNA): TGTGCCAGCAGTACTCCTAAGCAGACTAGCGGGAGTACGGCCTACGAGCAGTACTTC.

The sample holds many counts of this clonotype. The V gene is TRBV28, the J gene TRBJ1-1; perhaps TRBD1 as D (5 bases). Trimming took 2 bases from V and 5 from J, leaving 12 bases between them. This CDR3 spans 14 amino acids. From germline, CDR1 is MDHEN and CDR2 SYDVKM. CDR3 in DNA: TGTGCCAGCAGTTTAGTTGCAGGGAAAACTGAAGCTTTCTTT. As protein: CASSLVAGKTEAFF.

CDR3: CSVAQGGNGYTF. The CDR3 DNA sequence: TGCAGCGTTGCGCAGGGAGGGAATGGCTACACCTTC. This chain uses TRBV29-1 with TRBJ1-2, with D perhaps TRBD1 (5 bases). CDR3 length equals 12 residues. Per the germline V gene, CDR1 is SQVTM and CDR2 is ANQGSEA. Between the trimmed V and J ends, which lost 4 bases and 6 bases, there was a span of 12 bases.

This clonotype was seen many times. The chain uses TRBV20-1 and TRBJ2-1, with TRBD1 matching 10 bases. Germline V CDR1 and CDR2: DFQATT, SNEGSKA (reference sequence). The CDR3 is 14 amino acids. V lost 8 bases, J lost 8 bases, and 12 bases stayed unmatched. The CDR3 is CSPTAGQGWHEQFF. DNA for the CDR3: TGCAGTCCAACGGCGGGACAGGGGTGGCATGAGCAGTTCTTC.